Each of the 23 T cell receptor beta chains below was sequenced from the same sample in a study of Graves' ophthalmopathy and Graves' hyperthyroidism. Amplified TCR beta CDR3 regions were obtained using RNA transcripts as template. First-round RT-PCR employed HTBI primers, with a second-round multiplex PCR after it. TCRdb re-called the multiplex PCR reads with MiXCR, one entry per CDR3 protein. The sample has hundreds of thousands of distinct CDR3 sequences, approximately 15% seen once. The sample consisted of peripheral blood. All receptors derive from a woman younger than 30 with stable Graves' hyperthyroidism.

Many counts were recorded for this clonotype. For the CDR3, the DNA is TGTGCTAGTGGTTTGGACGAACGGGTCTACAGGGTTTACTATGGCTACACCTTC. Translated, it gives CASGLDERVYRVYYGYTF. This chain uses TRBV12-5 with TRBJ1-2; possibly TRBD1 for D (6 bases). In germline, CDR1 is LGHNT, CDR2 FRNRAP. V lost 1 base, J lost 3 bases, and 21 bases lay in between. This CDR3 region has 18 residues.

The V and J genes are TRBV9 and TRBJ2-7, with 8 bases fitting TRBD1. CDR3 size: 14 residues. Germline trimming cut 4 bases from V and 7 bases from J; bases unmatched to any gene: 10. Per germline, CDR1 SGDLS and CDR2 YYNGEE. CDR3 in amino acids: CASSRDRGTGEQYF. The CDR3 DNA reads TGTGCCAGCAGCCGTGACAGGGGAACAGGGGAGCAGTACTTC.

The table lists this clonotype with many counts. The V gene is TRBV9, the J gene TRBJ2-3; tentative D call: TRBD1 (5 bases). Per germline, CDR1 SGDLS and CDR2 YYNGEE. This CDR3 contains 15 residues. V gave up 0 bases and J gave up 4 bases, with 12 bases separating them. The CDR3 DNA is TGTGCCAGCAGCGTAGTCTCCCAAGGGGCAGATACGCAGTATTTT. As protein: CASSVVSQGADTQYF. The whole variable domain, filled in from reference TRBV9 and TRBJ2-3, reads DSGVTQTPKHLITATGQRVTLRCSPRSGDLSVYWYQQSLDQGLQFLIQYYNGEERAKGNILERFSAQQFPDLHSELNLSSLELGDSALYFCASSVVSQGADTQYFGPGTRLTVL.

This clonotype was recorded at least ten times. Written as DNA, the CDR3 is TGTGCCAGCAGCCCGGTCGGCAGGGGGATGGCCAAAAACATTCAGTACTTC. As protein: CASSPVGRGMAKNIQYF. This chain connects TRBV11-1 to TRBJ2-4; TRBD1 matches 7 bases. The CDR3 sequence is 17 residues long. The ends lost 5 bases at V and 1 base at J; junction bases unmatched: 11. Germline assignment: CDR1 SGHAT and CDR2 FQDESV (reference sequence).

In this sample, this clonotype turned up many times. The chain couples TRBV12-3 or TRBV12-4 to TRBJ1-3; D is ambiguous. This CDR3 is 11 amino acids long. Trimming removed 8 bases from V and 5 bases from J, with 7 bases in between. The DNA of the CDR3 is TGTGCCAGCTCCAACAGAAACACCATATATTTT. Amino acid sequence: CASSNRNTIYF.

The rearrangement links TRBV25-1 to TRBJ1-1; the D is unclear. Trimming stripped 1 base from V and 8 bases from J, with 8 bases between. The CDR3 sequence is 12 residues long. CDR1 is MGHDK, CDR2 SYGVNS, per germline. CDR3 nucleotide sequence: TGTGCCAGCAGTGAATCCCCGACAGAAGCTTTCTTT. Its translation: CASSESPTEAFF.

In its sample, this clonotype was seen many times. The chain has TRBV19 and TRBJ1-2; D is unclear. This CDR3 has 12 amino acids. Germline V gene sequence: CDR1 LNHDA, CDR2 SQIVND (reference sequence). Trimming left V 4 bases short and J 4 bases short, with 7 bases between. The CDR3 region has the DNA TGTGCCAGTAGTACTCGGGTCTATGGCTACACCTTC. Residues: CASSTRVYGYTF.

This clonotype was detected many times. The chain couples TRBV11-2 to TRBJ1-1; D may be TRBD1 (5 bases). Per germline, CDR1 SGHAT and CDR2 FQNNGV. V was cut by 6 bases and J by 4 bases, with 21 bases left in between. This CDR3 is built from 16 residues. CDR3 amino acids: CASSQGIGGSFTEAFF. For the CDR3, the DNA is TGTGCCAGCAGTCAGGGAATCGGTGGTTCATTCACTGAAGCTTTCTTT.

This clonotype was recorded at least ten times. The rearrangement joins TRBV19 to TRBJ2-7, with D maybe TRBD2 (5 bases). The CDR3 length is 15 residues. From germline, CDR1 is LNHDA and CDR2 SQIVND (reference sequence). V lost 1 base and J lost 3, with 13 bases in between. The CDR3 protein is CASSIVSGSDYEQYF. The CDR3 DNA is TGTGCCAGTAGTATAGTGAGCGGCAGCGACTACGAGCAGTACTTC.

This clonotype was counted at least ten times. The chain is built from TRBV2 and TRBJ1-1; D uncertain. From germline, CDR1 is SNHLY and CDR2 FYNNEI. The CDR3 has 13 amino acids. Trimming removed 3 bases at V and 1 base at J, with 6 bases between. CDR3 sequence (DNA): TGTGCCAGCAGTGACCCATCGAACACTGAAGCTTTCTTT. This translates into CASSDPSNTEAFF.

This clonotype was seen more than once but under ten times. The chain employs TRBV15 and TRBJ2-5, with 12 bases aligning to TRBD2. The CDR3 contains 18 residues. Germline CDR1 is LNHNV and CDR2 is YYDKDF (reference sequence). Trimming took 1 base from V and 1 from J; bases not matched to a gene: 7. The chain's CDR3 is CATSRGTSGELSQETQYF. CDR3 nucleotide sequence: TGTGCCACCAGCAGAGGGACTAGCGGGGAGCTAAGCCAAGAGACCCAGTACTTC.

This clonotype was observed many times. This sequence joins TRBV6-5 and TRBJ2-7; D not certain. V lost 6 bases, J lost 6 bases, and 12 bases lay in between. Germline V gene lookup returns CDR1 MNHEY and CDR2 SVGAGI. The CDR3 covers 12 residues. CDR3 region: CASSQSFFEQYF. In nucleotides, the CDR3 is TGTGCCAGCAGCCAGAGTTTTTTCGAGCAGTACTTC.

V and J are TRBV11-2 and TRBJ2-6; D is uncertain. Germline values: CDR1 SGHAT, CDR2 FQNNGV. The CDR3 is made up of 16 amino acids. Trimming took 4 bases from V and 0 from J, leaving 10 bases between them. For the CDR3, the DNA is TGTGCCAGCAGCTCCAGAGATCTCTCTGGGGCCAACGTCCTGACTTTC. Amino acids: CASSSRDLSGANVLTF.

There are many counts of this clonotype. J is TRBJ1-5 and V is TRBV15; the D gene is possibly TRBD1 (5 bases). V dropped 1 base and J dropped 0 bases, with 19 bases sitting between them. The CDR3 is 19 amino acids. The germline gives CDR1 LNHNV, CDR2 YYDKDF (reference sequence). CDR3 nucleotide sequence: TGTGCCACCAGCAGAGCTATACCGAACAGGTACTATAGCAATCAGCCCCAGCATTTT. This sequence encodes CATSRAIPNRYYSNQPQHF.

This clonotype has just one count. Given a much more abundant clone one base away, this may be a read error. It is likely a read error, because the conserved phenylalanine at the end of the CDR3 is missing. The gene calls are TRBV20-1 and TRBJ1-5, with TRBD1 as a possible D gene (6 bases). Per the germline V gene, CDR1 is DFQATT and CDR2 is SNEGSKA (reference sequence). CDR3 length: 13 residues. V lost 6 bases, J lost 5 bases, and 14 bases lay in between. Written as DNA, the CDR3 is TGCAGTGCCGAGGGGGAGTTGGATCAGCCCCAGCATTTG. It codes for CSAEGELDQPQHL.

V is TRBV12-3 or TRBV12-4 and J is TRBJ2-7, with D possibly TRBD2 on 5 matching bases. V lost 1 base, J lost 7 bases, and 11 bases lay in between. There are 13 residues in the CDR3. As DNA, the CDR3 is TGTGCCAGCAGTTTAGATCTTCGCGGGGAGCAGTACTTC. It specifies CASSLDLRGEQYF.

Many counts were recorded for this clonotype. This CDR3 reads CAIRQGDRYTF. As DNA, the CDR3 is TGTGCCATCAGACAGGGAGATCGCTACACCTTC. V is TRBV10-3 and J is TRBJ1-2; possible D gene TRBD1, 6 bases. This CDR3 region has 11 residues. Per the germline V gene, CDR1 is ENHRY and CDR2 is SYGVKD. The V gene lost 6 bases and the J gene lost 9 bases, with 11 bases spanning the gap.

This clonotype was detected many times. The chain's CDR3 is CASTSGGDYGYTF. CDR3 coding DNA: TGTGCCAGCACTTCGGGTGGGGACTATGGCTACACCTTC. The chain uses TRBV12-3 or TRBV12-4 and TRBJ1-2; no clear D gene. CDR3 length: 13 amino acids. Trimming left V 7 bases short and J 3 bases short, with 12 bases between.

This clonotype was counted at least ten times. The chain couples TRBV5-1 to TRBJ2-5; the D gene could be TRBD1 or TRBD2 (5 bases each). This CDR3 spans 15 amino acids. From germline, CDR1 is SGHRS and CDR2 YFSETQ. V was trimmed by 0 bases and J by 3 bases, leaving 12 bases between them. The CDR3 here is CASSLAIVGEETQYF. In nucleotides, the CDR3 is TGCGCCAGCAGCTTGGCCATTGTGGGGGAAGAGACCCAGTACTTC.

There are many counts of this clonotype. The rearrangement joins TRBV6-5 to TRBJ1-1, with unresolved D. This CDR3 contains 12 residues. Germline V CDR1 and CDR2: MNHEY, SVGAGI. Trimming pared 7 bases from V and 4 bases from J, leaving 10 bases between. In DNA, the CDR3 is TGTGCCAGCACCCCCCGTGTCACTGAAGCTTTCTTT. This encodes CASTPRVTEAFF.

This clonotype came up many times. V is TRBV20-1 and J is TRBJ2-2, with TRBD2 matching over 11 bases. The germline gives CDR1 DFQATT, CDR2 SNEGSKA (reference sequence). Unmatched junction bases numbered 13, after V lost 1 base and J lost 3 bases. The CDR3 contains 19 residues. The CDR3 loop is CSARAEGKLAGDYTGELFF. In nucleotides, the CDR3 is TGCAGTGCTAGAGCGGAAGGAAAACTAGCGGGGGATTACACCGGGGAGCTGTTTTTT.

A few counts support this clonotype. The chain is built from TRBV7-8 and TRBJ1-6; a weak D match, TRBD1 (6 bases). Germline V gene sequence: CDR1 SGHVS, CDR2 FQNEAQ. The CDR3 covers 17 residues. The germline V and J ends were trimmed by 2 bases and 8 bases, with 19 bases remaining between them. The CDR3: CASSLYGGALADSPLHF. DNA for the CDR3: TGTGCCAGCAGCTTATATGGGGGGGCTTTAGCGGATTCACCCCTCCACTTT.

As regards this clonotype: Mismatch with germline at one junction end may stem from a read error. The chain combines TRBV6-1 with TRBJ1-1; D is perhaps TRBD1 (5 bases). The CDR3 is made up of 14 amino acids. Germline values: CDR1 MNHNS, CDR2 SASEGT. DNA of the CDR3: TGTGCCCGCAGTGAAATCAGGGCGCAGGGTGAAGCTTTCTTT. Amino acid sequence: CARSEIRAQGEAFF.